This is a list of T cell receptor beta chains from one sample in a study of T-cell reconstitution after alpha-beta-depleted transplantation in children. TCRdb reanalysed the PCR reads using MiXCR and keeps one entry per CDR3 protein. The repertoire holds roughly 30,000 distinct CDR3 sequences, about 7% seen once, with 27% in the top ten. Sequencing used peripheral blood, obtained 60 days after TCRalphabeta/CD19-depleted stem cell transplant. These receptors were taken from a child less than two years old who had a stem cell transplant for acute myeloid leukemia, so the T cells may come from the graft donor. Each CDR3 is given with its conserved first and last residue. The D gene is left open where the match is weak. Rows may omit the clone size; those that give it use once, few, many or a size class.

v_call	clone_size	d_call	j_call	cdr3_nt	cdr3_aa
TRBV20-1	many	NA	TRBJ2-3	TGCAGTCGATGGGACCGCACCACAGATACGCAGTATTTT	CSRWDRTTDTQYF
TRBV28	many	TRBD1	TRBJ1-5	TGTGCCAGCAGTTTCCGGACAGGGGGACAGCCCCAGCATTTT	CASSFRTGGQPQHF
TRBV5-6	many	NA	TRBJ2-1	TGTGCCAGCAGCTTGGGAGCCGGCGAGCAGTTCTTC	CASSLGAGEQFF
TRBV19	many	TRBD1	TRBJ2-3	TGTGCCAGTAGTTCTGGCAGGGGGCGACCAGATACGCAGTATTTT	CASSSGRGRPDTQYF
TRBV7-9	many	NA	TRBJ2-2	TGTGCCAGCAGCTTTGCACCTATCTCCGGGGAGCTGTTTTTT	CASSFAPISGELFF
TRBV6-5	many	NA	TRBJ2-7	TGTGCCAGCAGTCCAGACAGGTACGAGCAGTACTTC	CASSPDRYEQYF
TRBV12-3/TRBV12-4	many	NA	TRBJ1-1	TGTGCCAGCAGCCCCCCGCGGGAAGAAACTGAAGCTTTCTTT	CASSPPREETEAFF
TRBV6-2/TRBV6-3	many	NA	TRBJ1-1	TGTGCCAGCAGTTACGGACGGATGAACACTGAAGCTTTCTTT	CASSYGRMNTEAFF
TRBV29-1	many	TRBD2	TRBJ2-1	TGCAGCGTTCTTAGCGGGAGTTCTGTTTGGGAGCAGTTCTTC	CSVLSGSSVWEQFF
TRBV9	many	NA	TRBJ2-5	TGTGCCAGCAGCGCCCTCGGGTCCCAAGAGACCCAGTACTTC	CASSALGSQETQYF
TRBV7-8	NA	NA	TRBJ2-2	TGTGCCAGCAGCTCCCAGGGGACCATGAACACCGGGGAGCTGTTTTTT	CASSSQGTMNTGELFF
TRBV29-1	many	TRBD1	TRBJ2-1	TGCAGCGTTGACAGAGGGGGCCCAGGTTATGAGCAGTTCTTC	CSVDRGGPGYEQFF
TRBV5-1	many	NA	TRBJ1-5	TGCGCCAGCTCGCCAAAGGGTGATCAGCCCCAGCATTTT	CASSPKGDQPQHF
TRBV29-1	few	NA	TRBJ2-3	TGCAGCGTTGAAAGGGCGTCTAGCACAGATACGCAGTATTTT	CSVERASSTDTQYF
TRBV19	few	NA	TRBJ2-2	TGTGCCAGTACCCCTCAGGGGCCCGGGGAGCTGTTTTTT	CASTPQGPGELFF
TRBV7-2	many	TRBD1	TRBJ2-7	TGTGCCAGCAGCCCTACCTCGGGACAGGGGTTCTACGAGCAGTACTTC	CASSPTSGQGFYEQYF
TRBV7-2	many	NA	TRBJ2-7	TGTGCCAGCAGCTCGGACGGATGGGGCTACGAGCAGTACTTC	CASSSDGWGYEQYF
TRBV12-3/TRBV12-4	many	NA	TRBJ2-7	TGTGCCAGCAGTTTAGGCGGAGGCGACTACGAGCAGTACTTC	CASSLGGGDYEQYF
TRBV28	many	NA	TRBJ1-4	TGTGCCAGCAGACGGGGTCGGGAAAAACTGTTTTTT	CASRRGREKLFF
TRBV5-6	once	NA	TRBJ2-3	TGTGCCATGAGCCCGGGCCCCACAGATACGCAGTATTTT	CAMSPGPTDTQYF
TRBV5-1	many	NA	TRBJ2-2	TGCGCCAGCAGAAACCTACAGGGCCACACCGGGGAGCTGTTTTTT	CASRNLQGHTGELFF
TRBV25-1	NA	TRBD2	TRBJ2-7	TGTGCCAGCAGTGAAAGCAAGCGGGAGAAAGAGCAGTACTTC	CASSESKREKEQYF
TRBV6-5	medium-sized	NA	TRBJ2-2	TGTGCCAGCAGTTACAAGGGGACCGGGGAGCTGTTTTTT	CASSYKGTGELFF
TRBV6-6	many	TRBD2	TRBJ2-2	TGTGCCAGCATTCAAAAGGCGGGGGGGCCCACCGGGGAGCTGTTTTTT	CASIQKAGGPTGELFF
TRBV9	few	TRBD1	TRBJ2-7	TGTGCCAGCAGCGTAGGGACAGGTAGCTCCTACGAGCAGTACTTC	CASSVGTGSSYEQYF
TRBV29-1	many	TRBD2	TRBJ2-1	TGCAGCGTTGAATCCGCGGGGGGGAGCAATGAGCAGTTCTTC	CSVESAGGSNEQFF
TRBV6-2/TRBV6-3	many	NA	TRBJ1-1	TGTGCCAGCAATGGGAGGGGCTGGACTGAAGCTTTCTTT	CASNGRGWTEAFF
TRBV7-9	few	TRBD2	TRBJ2-7	TGTGCCAGCAGTTCTCGACTAGCCGGGAGCTACGAGCAGTACTTC	CASSSRLAGSYEQYF
TRBV24-1	many	NA	TRBJ2-1	TGTGCCACCAGTGATTTACAGGGTGGGAATGAGCAGTTCTTC	CATSDLQGGNEQFF
TRBV12-3/TRBV12-4	many	NA	TRBJ2-5	TGTGCCAGCAGTTTAGCCGGGAACGCCCCAGAGACCCAGTACTTC	CASSLAGNAPETQYF
TRBV9	many	NA	TRBJ2-7	TGTGCCAGCAGCGTAGCAGACGGGCCGGCCTACGAGCAGTACTTC	CASSVADGPAYEQYF
TRBV7-9	medium-sized	NA	TRBJ1-2	TGTGCCAGCAGCCCCCTACTTAGTTCCTATGGCTACACCTTC	CASSPLLSSYGYTF
TRBV29-1	many	NA	TRBJ1-1	TGCAGCGTTTCAGGGTTGAACGCTGAAGCTTTCTTT	CSVSGLNAEAFF
TRBV5-1	many	NA	TRBJ2-6	TGCGCCAGCAGATATTTTTCTGGGGCCAACGTCCTGACTTTC	CASRYFSGANVLTF
TRBV4-2	many	NA	TRBJ2-2	TGTGCCAGCAGCCACCCCACCAAGGGTGAAAACACCGGGGAGCTGTTTTTT	CASSHPTKGENTGELFF
TRBV15	many	TRBD1	TRBJ1-3	TGTGCCACCAGCACAGACAGGGCTGGAAACACCATATATTTT	CATSTDRAGNTIYF
TRBV19	few	NA	TRBJ1-2	TGTGCCTCCTCCTCGAAGGGGCATGGCTACACCTTC	CASSSKGHGYTF
TRBV5-1	many	NA	TRBJ2-7	TGCGCCAGCAGTTTAAACGGTTGGCGCGAGCAGTACTTC	CASSLNGWREQYF
TRBV2	NA	TRBD2	TRBJ2-3	TGTGCCCTCTGTTCCGAGACTAGCGGGAGGGCTTTCACAGATACGCAGTATTTT	CALCSETSGRAFTDTQYF
TRBV29-1	many	TRBD2	TRBJ2-1	TGCAGCGTTGAAGATTTGGCTAGCGGGAGGGGGCAGTTCTTC	CSVEDLASGRGQFF
TRBV7-9	many	NA	TRBJ2-1	TGTGCCAGCAGCTTAGGGGGCCTTAGGAATGAGCAGTTCTTC	CASSLGGLRNEQFF
TRBV29-1	many	NA	TRBJ1-1	TGTAGCGCTGATGGGCCGAATCTATTT	CSADGPNLF
TRBV28	many	NA	TRBJ2-7	TGTGCCAGCAGTTTGATCAGACCCTACGAGCAGTACTTC	CASSLIRPYEQYF
TRBV13	many	TRBD2	TRBJ2-5	TGTGCCAGCGGGCTGGGGACTAGCGGGAGTGAGACCCAGTACTTC	CASGLGTSGSETQYF
TRBV28	many	NA	TRBJ2-7	TGTGCCAGCAGTCCCCGGGGAGCGGGCTACGAGCAGTACTTC	CASSPRGAGYEQYF
TRBV20-1	many	NA	TRBJ1-6	TGCAGTGCTACCCGACACTATAATTCACCCCTCCACTTT	CSATRHYNSPLHF
TRBV7-2	many	NA	TRBJ2-1	TGTGCCAGCAGCAGGCCACCGGCCGGGTTAGCGCTGAATGAGCAGTTCTTC	CASSRPPAGLALNEQFF
TRBV19	NA	NA	TRBJ2-7	TGTGCCAGTAGGGGCAGGCAAACCTACGAGCAGTACTTC	CASRGRQTYEQYF
TRBV19	NA	TRBD2	TRBJ2-1	TGTGCCAGTAGTATCGGTCTAGCGGGGACGTTCTTC	CASSIGLAGTFF
TRBV9	many	NA	TRBJ2-7	TGTGCCAGCAGCGTAGCTTCAAGGGAAGAGCAGTACTTC	CASSVASREEQYF
TRBV7-9	many	TRBD2	TRBJ2-1	TGTGCCAGCAGCTTAACGCGGGGGAGCTCCTACAATGAGCAGTTCTTC	CASSLTRGSSYNEQFF
TRBV5-1	many	NA	TRBJ2-7	TGCGCCAGCAGCTTGGATCCTAGCTACGAGCAGTACTTC	CASSLDPSYEQYF
TRBV4-3	many	TRBD2	TRBJ2-3	TGCGCCAGCAGCCAGTCCCCAGCGGGAGGGACAGATACGCAGTATTTT	CASSQSPAGGTDTQYF
TRBV3-1	many	NA	TRBJ2-1	TGTGCCAGCAGTGGATACTCCTACAATGAGCAGTTCTTC	CASSGYSYNEQFF
TRBV29-1	many	NA	TRBJ1-1	TGCAGCGTTGACAGGGGAAGGGAAGGCACTGAAGCTTTCTTT	CSVDRGREGTEAFF
TRBV19	many	NA	TRBJ1-5	TGTGCCAGTAGTCCCTTGACGGACCTTGATGATCAGCCCCAGCATTTT	CASSPLTDLDDQPQHF
TRBV7-2	many	NA	TRBJ1-1	TGTGCCAGCGGACTCGTAAACACTGAAGCTTTCTTT	CASGLVNTEAFF
TRBV4-3	many	NA	TRBJ2-2	TGCGCCAGCAGCCAAGGGCTAGCCGGGGAGCTGTTTTTT	CASSQGLAGELFF